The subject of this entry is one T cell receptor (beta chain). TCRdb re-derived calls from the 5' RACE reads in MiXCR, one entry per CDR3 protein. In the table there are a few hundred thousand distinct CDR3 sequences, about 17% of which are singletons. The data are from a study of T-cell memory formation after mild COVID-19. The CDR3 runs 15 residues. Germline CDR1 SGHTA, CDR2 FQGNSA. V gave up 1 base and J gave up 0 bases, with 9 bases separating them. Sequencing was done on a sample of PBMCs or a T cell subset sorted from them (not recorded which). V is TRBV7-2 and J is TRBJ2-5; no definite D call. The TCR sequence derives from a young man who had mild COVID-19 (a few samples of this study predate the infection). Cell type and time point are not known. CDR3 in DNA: TGTGCCAGCAGCTTAGGAGGAGTGAACCAAGAGACCCAGTACTTC. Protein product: CASSLGGVNQETQYF.